The 26 T cell receptor beta chains presented below share a single source sample, sequenced in a study of shared clonotypes between healthy human individuals. Here immunoSEQ multiplex PCR was the method, and the copy in TCRdb shows in-frame clones only, minus some. The sample yields some 1,900,000 clones, around 96% seen once. Terminally differentiated effector memory CD45RA+ cells were left out of the naive CD8 fraction, which was CD45RO-negative and positively selected for CCR7. The sample consisted of naive CD8+ T cells sorted from blood. The receptors were sampled from a man younger than 35 in good health.

The chain combines TRBV4-1 with TRBJ1-5; no definite D call. The V end was cut by 3 bases, the J end by 1 base, with 10 bases between. CDR3 length: 15 residues. The V gene's germline CDR1 is MGHRA and CDR2 YSYEKL. CDR3 bases: TGCGCCAGCAGCCAGTCTAAGGAGAGCAATCAGCCCCAGCATTTT. This translates into CASSQSKESNQPQHF.

V is TRBV6-1 and J is TRBJ2-7; D is possibly TRBD1 or TRBD2 (5 bases each). This CDR3 region has 12 residues. Germline CDR1 reads MNHNS; CDR2 reads SASEGT. V lost 8 bases and J lost 2, with 10 bases in between. The CDR3 protein is CASGDVPYEQYF. The CDR3 DNA sequence: TGTGCCAGCGGGGACGTACCCTACGAGCAGTACTTC.

The chain joins TRBV7-9 to TRBJ2-7, with D uncertain. The CDR3 has 13 residues. The germline V and J ends were trimmed by 6 bases and 2 bases, with 11 bases remaining between them. Germline CDR1 is SEHNR and CDR2 is FQNEAQ (reference sequence). Here the CDR3 reads CASSGLVPYEQYF. The CDR3 region has the DNA TGTGCCAGCAGTGGATTAGTGCCCTACGAGCAGTACTTC.

The rearrangement links TRBV7-9 to TRBJ2-7, with D tentatively TRBD1 (6 bases). CDR1 is SEHNR, CDR2 FQNEAQ, per germline (reference sequence). V gave up 5 bases and J gave up 5 bases, with 16 bases separating them. The CDR3 sequence is 14 residues long. CDR3 protein: CASSPDSNSNEQYF. CDR3 nucleotides: TGTGCCAGCAGCCCGGACAGTAATTCAAACGAGCAGTACTTC.

J is TRBJ1-1 and V is TRBV5-6; the D gene is possibly TRBD1 (5 bases). This CDR3 has 18 amino acids. V was trimmed by 4 bases and J by 0 bases, leaving 22 bases between them. CDR1 and CDR2 from the germline V gene are SGHDT and YYEEEE. The DNA for the CDR3 is TGTGCCAGCAGCGGGCCTATTCTCGGCGAGGGGTTGAACACTGAAGCTTTCTTT. This sequence encodes CASSGPILGEGLNTEAFF.

The chain carries TRBV5-4 and TRBJ1-1, with a weak D call TRBD1 (5 bases). CDR1 is SGHNT, CDR2 YYREEE, per germline (reference sequence). V was pared by 5 bases and J by 4 bases, with 15 bases between. This CDR3 has 14 residues. CDR3 nucleotide sequence: TGTGCCAGCAGTCCCCGGGACGGCGGCACTGAAGCTTTCTTT. Encoded protein: CASSPRDGGTEAFF.

The genes are TRBV6-5 and TRBJ2-5; TRBD2 agrees at 12 bases. Germline V lookup: CDR1 MNHEY, CDR2 SVGAGI. The CDR3 contains 15 residues. V lost 7 bases and J lost 6; bases outside the gene matches: 9. The CDR3 sequence: CASNPGLAGIKTQYF. In DNA form, the CDR3 reads TGTGCCAGCAATCCGGGACTAGCGGGTATAAAGACCCAGTACTTC.

A single count supports this clone. The genes are TRBV4-3 and TRBJ2-1; the D is unclear. Between the trimmed V and J ends, which lost 0 bases and 3 bases, there was a span of 18 bases. This CDR3 is built from 18 residues. Germline CDR1 is LGHNA and CDR2 is YSLEER. The CDR3 spells CASSQDLLTRSGYNEQFF. The CDR3 bases are TGCGCCAGCAGCCAAGACCTCCTAACCCGGTCGGGCTACAATGAGCAGTTCTTC.

The rearrangement joins TRBV10-3 to TRBJ2-7; D might be TRBD2 (5 bases). Per germline, CDR1 ENHRY and CDR2 SYGVKD. The CDR3 is 15 amino acids. V was trimmed by 0 bases and J by 3 bases, leaving 12 bases between them. The CDR3 loop reads CAISESASLHYEQYF. For the CDR3, the DNA is TGTGCCATCAGTGAGTCGGCTAGCCTTCACTACGAGCAGTACTTC.

Of note for this clone: Distinct nucleotide sequences in the sample also encode this CDR3. The chain joins TRBV9 to TRBJ1-1; D gene uncertain. The CDR3 contains 13 residues. Germline assignment: CDR1 SGDLS and CDR2 YYNGEE. With 3 bases removed from V and 1 base from J, the gap between germline ends came to 7 bases. The CDR3 reads CASSAGPNTEAFF. CDR3 nucleotides: TGTGCCAGCAGCGCCGGGCCGAACACTGAAGCTTTCTTT.

The chain combines TRBV4-1 with TRBJ1-4; D not certain. The germline CDR1 and CDR2 sequences are MGHRA and YSYEKL. Trimming stripped 0 bases from V and 8 bases from J, with 13 bases between. The CDR3 contains 15 residues. Here the CDR3 DNA reads TGCGCCAGCAGCCAAGAAAGCGGATCTTTAGAAAAACTGTTTTTT. Residues: CASSQESGSLEKLFF.

The rearrangement joins TRBV28 to TRBJ1-2; D not certain. The CDR3 length is 16 residues. V shed 5 bases and J shed 6 bases, with 22 bases lying between them. Germline V gives CDR1 MDHEN, CDR2 SYDVKM. The chain's CDR3 is CASSRRGPRNSDGYTF. The CDR3, as DNA: TGTGCCAGCAGTCGTCGAGGGCCGCGTAATTCGGATGGCTACACCTTC.

The chain has TRBV19 and TRBJ2-7; 9 bases match TRBD2. Germline lookup yields CDR1 LNHDA and CDR2 SQIVND (reference sequence). This CDR3 spans 16 amino acids. Trimming removed 1 base from V and 4 bases from J; junction bases left unmatched: 8. CDR3 protein: CASSIGTSGYPYEQYF. The CDR3 DNA sequence: TGTGCCAGTAGTATAGGAACTAGCGGGTATCCATACGAGCAGTACTTC.

The genes are TRBV14 and TRBJ2-2, with D possibly TRBD1 on 5 matching bases. V lost 6 bases and J 4 bases, leaving 15 bases between the germline ends. The germline gives CDR1 SGHDN, CDR2 FVKESK. This CDR3 contains 15 residues. For the CDR3, the DNA is TGTGCCAGCAGTAAAATGGGGCAGGGCACCGGGGAGCTGTTTTTT. Its protein is CASSKMGQGTGELFF. Together with reference TRBV14 and TRBJ2-2, the CDR3 gives the full variable domain: EAGVTQFPSHSVIEKGQTVTLRCDPISGHDNLYWYRRVMGKEIKFLLHFVKESKQDESGMPNNRFLAERTGGTYSTLKVQPAELEDSGVYFCASSKMGQGTGELFFGEGSRLTVL.

V gene TRBV7-3 combines with J gene TRBJ2-6; 7 positions match TRBD2. The CDR3 totals 19 residues. Germline loops: CDR1 SGHTA, CDR2 FQGTGA. Losses at the gene ends were 4 bases for V and 2 bases for J; bases not matched to a gene: 14. The CDR3 spells CASSSPGRVSLPGANVLTF. For the CDR3, the DNA is TGTGCCAGCAGCTCCCCGGGGAGGGTTTCTCTACCTGGGGCCAACGTCCTGACTTTC.

This clone was observed once. The chain recombines TRBV7-9 with TRBJ2-1, with 12 bases fitting TRBD2. Germline CDR1 and CDR2: SEHNR and FQNEAQ (reference sequence). This CDR3 has 18 residues. After removal of 1 base from V and 5 bases from J, the junction contained 9 bases not matched to a gene. The CDR3 sequence: CASSLVDRSSGRDNEQFF. In nucleotides, the CDR3 is TGTGCCAGCAGCTTAGTTGACAGATCTAGCGGGAGGGACAATGAGCAGTTCTTC. Full variable domain (remainder filled in from reference TRBV7-9 and TRBJ2-1): DTGVSQNPRHKITKRGQNVTFRCDPISEHNRLYWYRQTLGQGPEFLTYFQNEAQLEKSRLLSDRFSAERPKGSFSTLEIQRTEQGDSAMYLCASSLVDRSSGRDNEQFFGPGTRLTVL.

The chain combines TRBV6-5 with TRBJ2-1; 8 nucleotides match TRBD2. The CDR3 has 16 amino acids. From germline, CDR1 is MNHEY and CDR2 SVGAGI. V dropped 0 bases and J dropped 5; count of bases not matched to a gene: 6. The CDR3 sequence is CASSYSSAGEDNEQFF. The CDR3 DNA sequence: TGTGCCAGCAGTTACTCGTCAGCGGGGGAGGACAATGAGCAGTTCTTC.

The chain has TRBV9 and TRBJ2-7; TRBD1 or TRBD2 may be the D gene (5 bases each). Germline CDR1 SGDLS, CDR2 YYNGEE. The CDR3 extends over 14 amino acids. With 0 bases removed from V and 4 bases from J, the gap between germline ends came to 11 bases. CDR3 residues: CASSVDVREYEQYF. The CDR3 DNA reads TGTGCCAGCAGCGTAGACGTCAGGGAGTACGAGCAGTACTTC.

The V and J genes are TRBV15 and TRBJ2-2; 8 bases align to TRBD1. V gave up 2 bases and J gave up 8 bases; unmatched junction bases: 7. In germline, CDR1 is LNHNV, CDR2 YYDKDF (reference sequence). The CDR3 extends over 15 amino acids. The DNA for the CDR3 is TGTGCCACCAGCAGAACCGGGACAGGCATAGGGGAGCTGTTTTTT. This translates into CATSRTGTGIGELFF.

This rearrangement joins TRBV5-1 to TRBJ2-7; TRBD2 matches 12 bases. Germline trimming cut 0 bases from V and 0 bases from J; bases unmatched to any gene: 10. The germline V gene encodes CDR1 SGHRS and CDR2 YFSETQ. The CDR3 spans 19 residues. The DNA of the CDR3 is TGCGCCAGCAGCTTGGAGGGGGGACTAGCGGGTCCAAGCTCCTACGAGCAGTACTTC. Translation gives CASSLEGGLAGPSSYEQYF.

The chain carries TRBV30 and TRBJ1-2; a possible D gene is TRBD1 (6 bases). This CDR3 is built from 12 residues. Germline values: CDR1 GTSNPN, CDR2 SVGIG (reference sequence). Trimming took off 1 base at V and 8 bases at J, with 11 bases between the two ends. The CDR3 here is CAWSAMGGGYTF. CDR3 nucleotide sequence: TGTGCCTGGAGTGCAATGGGGGGCGGCTACACCTTC.

V is TRBV12-2 and J is TRBJ2-1; no DNA check was done on the table's D call, TRBD1. TRBV12-2 is shown as a pseudogene. The CDR3 runs to 16 residues. The CDR3 coding sequence is TGTGCAAGTCGACTCCGACAGGTTTACATCTACAATGAGCAGTTCTTC. As protein: CASRLRQVYIYNEQFF.

The chain joins TRBV7-8 to TRBJ2-7; 7 bases fit TRBD2. The CDR3 covers 15 residues. Germline loops: CDR1 SGHVS, CDR2 FQNEAQ. With 8 bases clipped from V and 4 bases from J, the junction kept 14 bases outside the gene matches. The CDR3 DNA reads as TGTGCCAGCGGCGGAAAAGGACTAGTCGGGTACGAGCAGTACTTC. Translating it yields CASGGKGLVGYEQYF.

This chain links TRBV9 with TRBJ2-7, with D possibly being TRBD1 (6 bases). The germline V gene encodes CDR1 SGDLS and CDR2 YYNGEE. Deletions cut 0 bases from V and 1 base from J, with 11 bases between. This CDR3 has 15 residues. The CDR3 region is CASSVGLGASYEQYF. CDR3 DNA: TGTGCCAGCAGCGTAGGTTTGGGGGCGTCCTACGAGCAGTACTTC. Based on the CDR3 plus reference TRBV9 and TRBJ2-7, the full variable domain is DSGVTQTPKHLITATGQRVTLRCSPRSGDLSVYWYQQSLDQGLQFLIQYYNGEERAKGNILERFSAQQFPDLHSELNLSSLELGDSALYFCASSVGLGASYEQYFGPGTRLTVT.

The chain uses TRBV6-6 and TRBJ2-1; weak D call: TRBD1 (7 bases). CDR3 length equals 14 residues. V was trimmed by 8 bases and J by 1 base, leaving 12 bases between them. Per germline, CDR1 MNHNY and CDR2 SVGAGI (reference sequence). CDR3 coding DNA: TGTGCCAGCTTTCCAGGGGGGTCCTACAATGAGCAGTTCTTC. As protein: CASFPGGSYNEQFF.

The chain has TRBV28 and TRBJ1-6; TRBD1 aligns across 9 bases. J lost 10 bases, V lost 10 bases, and 8 bases had no gene match. CDR1 and CDR2 from the germline V gene are MDHEN and SYDVKM. The CDR3 is 13 residues long. CDR3 nucleotides: TGTGCCATCCAACAGGGGGCGGGATCACCCCTCCACTTT. As protein: CAIQQGAGSPLHF.